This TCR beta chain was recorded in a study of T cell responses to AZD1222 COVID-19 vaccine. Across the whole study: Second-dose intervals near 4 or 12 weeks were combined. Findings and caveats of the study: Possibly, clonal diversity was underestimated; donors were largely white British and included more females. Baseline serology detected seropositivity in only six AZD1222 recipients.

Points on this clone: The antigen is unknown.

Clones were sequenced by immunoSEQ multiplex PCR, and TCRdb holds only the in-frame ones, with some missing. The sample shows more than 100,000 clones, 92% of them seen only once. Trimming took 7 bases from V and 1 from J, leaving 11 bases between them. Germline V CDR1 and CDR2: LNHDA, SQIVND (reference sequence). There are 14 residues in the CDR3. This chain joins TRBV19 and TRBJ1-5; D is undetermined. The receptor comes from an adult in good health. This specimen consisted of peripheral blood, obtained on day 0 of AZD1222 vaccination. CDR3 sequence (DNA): TGTGCCAGTACCCTCTTGGGGAGCAATCAGCCCCAGCATTTT. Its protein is CASTLLGSNQPQHF.